These T cell receptor beta chains were read from a single sample in a study of blood T cells in healthy people across ages. MiXCR, run by TCRdb on the 5' RACE reads, gives a single entry per CDR3 protein. The sample consists of 1.5 million to 2 million distinct CDR3 sequences, about 49% of them appearing once. Sequencing was done on a sample of blood. The source is a woman between 35 and 50 years old in good health. Each CDR3 is given with its conserved first and last residue. Each record gives: clone size, V gene, J gene, D gene, CDR3 DNA, CDR3 protein. A D gene is named only where the DNA matches it firmly. Size values are once, few and many counts, or a class for expanded clones, and some rows have none.

>-|TRBV13|TRBJ2-1|-
TGTGCCAGCAGCTTGGCGGCTAGCGTACACAATGAGCAGTTCTTC
CASSLAASVHNEQFF
>many|TRBV29-1|TRBJ2-7|-
TGCAGCGTCGCCCAGAGGGGTCTGGACTACGAGCAGTACTTC
CSVAQRGLDYEQYF
>-|TRBV7-2|TRBJ1-2|TRBD1
TGTGCCAGCAGCTTAACCACGACGACAGGGTCTGGCTACACCTTC
CASSLTTTTGSGYTF
>-|TRBV7-3|TRBJ1-2|-
TGTGCCAGCAGCAATCAACGATTCGAGAAAGCTAACTATGGCTACACCTTC
CASSNQRFEKANYGYTF
>-|TRBV28|TRBJ2-7|TRBD1
TGTGCCAGCAGTCCCCACACAGGGGACGACTACGAGCAGTACTTC
CASSPHTGDDYEQYF
>-|TRBV29-1|TRBJ2-5|TRBD2
TGCAGCGTTAGCGGGACTGCCCAGGGAGAGCAGTACTTC
CSVSGTAQGEQYF
>few|TRBV6-1|TRBJ2-1|-
TGTGCCAGCACGGAGGGTCCCGATGAGCAGTTCTTC
CASTEGPDEQFF
>few|TRBV29-1|TRBJ2-1|TRBD2
TGCAGCGTTATTAGCGGGGGGACCTCAGGTGAGCAGTTCTTC
CSVISGGTSGEQFF
>-|TRBV7-9|TRBJ2-7|TRBD1
TGTGCCAGCAGCTTGAACAGGGGGCCTAATTCCTACGAGCAGTACTTC
CASSLNRGPNSYEQYF
>few|TRBV27|TRBJ2-5|TRBD2
TGTGCCAGCAGTTTTAGGCGACTAGCGCTAGAGACCCAGTACTTC
CASSFRRLALETQYF
>-|TRBV7-2|TRBJ1-4|-
TGTGCCAGCAGCCCCCAACCTGACTTTGAAAAACTGTTTTTT
CASSPQPDFEKLFF
>few|TRBV9|TRBJ1-2|-
TGTGCCAGCAGTGTTTCTCCATATGGCTACACCTTC
CASSVSPYGYTF
>-|TRBV7-2|TRBJ2-7|-
TGTGCCAGCAGCCAAGGTCGGGCCGAGTCCTACGAGCAGTACTTC
CASSQGRAESYEQYF
>-|TRBV5-1|TRBJ1-2|-
TGCGCCAGCAGCTTGGAGGAGGCAATCTATGGCTACACCTTC
CASSLEEAIYGYTF
>-|TRBV7-2|TRBJ2-5|-
TGTGCCAGCGTCAGAGGCAGGGGAGGGGAGACCCAGTACTTC
CASVRGRGGETQYF
>-|TRBV7-2|TRBJ1-2|-
TGTGCCAGCAAGGGCGGGGATGGCGGCTACACCTTC
CASKGGDGGYTF
>many|TRBV7-6|TRBJ2-3|TRBD1
TGTGCCAGCAGCTTAGGACAGGGGCGGACAGATACGCAGTATTTT
CASSLGQGRTDTQYF
>few|TRBV20-1|TRBJ2-5|-
TGCAGTGCTAGAGAAGGACCGCTTCAAGAGACCCAGTACTTC
CSAREGPLQETQYF
>-|TRBV7-2|TRBJ1-1|-
TGTGCCAGCAGCTTAACCCGAACCGGACTCAGGGAAGCTTTCTTT
CASSLTRTGLREAFF
>-|TRBV6-5|TRBJ2-7|TRBD2
TGTGCCAGCAGTTACATCCCTAGCGGGGGGGTTAGTTTACTTTACGAGCAGTACTTC
CASSYIPSGGVSLLYEQYF
>-|TRBV4-1|TRBJ2-5|-
TGCGCCAGCAGCCAAGGGGGGCTTAGTGAGCAGTACTTC
CASSQGGLSEQYF